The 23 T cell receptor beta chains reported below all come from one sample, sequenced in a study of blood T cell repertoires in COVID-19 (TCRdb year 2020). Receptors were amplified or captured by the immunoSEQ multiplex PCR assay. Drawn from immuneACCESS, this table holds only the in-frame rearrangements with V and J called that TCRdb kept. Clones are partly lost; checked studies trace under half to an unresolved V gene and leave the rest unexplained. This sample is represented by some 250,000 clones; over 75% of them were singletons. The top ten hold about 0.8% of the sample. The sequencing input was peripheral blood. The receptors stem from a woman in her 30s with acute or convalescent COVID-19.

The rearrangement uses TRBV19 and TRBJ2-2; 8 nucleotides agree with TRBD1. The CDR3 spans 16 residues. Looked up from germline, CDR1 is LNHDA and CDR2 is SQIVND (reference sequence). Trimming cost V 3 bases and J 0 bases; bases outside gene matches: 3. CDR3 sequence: CASSILGQANTGELFF. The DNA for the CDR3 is TGTGCCAGTAGTATTTTGGGACAGGCGAACACCGGGGAGCTGTTTTTT.

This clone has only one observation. CDR3 loop: CASNTAGANYGYTF. The DNA for the CDR3 is TGCGCCAGCAACACTGCTGGAGCTAACTATGGCTACACCTTC. V and J are TRBV5-1 and TRBJ1-2; D is unresolved. V was trimmed by 6 bases and J by 0 bases, leaving 12 bases between them. CDR1 is SGHRS, CDR2 YFSETQ, per germline. The CDR3 extends over 14 amino acids. The variable domain in full, with the rest retrieved from reference TRBV5-1 and TRBJ1-2, is KAGVTQTPRYLIKTRGQQVTLSCSPISGHRSVSWYQQTPGQGLQFLFEYFSETQRNKGNFPGRFSGRQFSNSRSEMNVSTLELGDSALYLCASNTAGANYGYTFGSGTRLTVV.

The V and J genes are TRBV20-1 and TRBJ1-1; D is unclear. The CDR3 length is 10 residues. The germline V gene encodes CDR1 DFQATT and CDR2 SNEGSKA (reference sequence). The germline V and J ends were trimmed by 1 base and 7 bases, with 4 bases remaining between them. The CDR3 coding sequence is TGCAGTGCTAGAGTCGGTGAAGCTTTCTTT. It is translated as CSARVGEAFF.

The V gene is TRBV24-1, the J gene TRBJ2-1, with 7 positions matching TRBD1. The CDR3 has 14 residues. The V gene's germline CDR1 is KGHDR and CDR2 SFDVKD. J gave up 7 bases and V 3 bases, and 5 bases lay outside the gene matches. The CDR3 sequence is CATSDTGEVNEQFF. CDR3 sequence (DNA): TGTGCCACCAGTGATACAGGGGAAGTAAATGAGCAGTTCTTC.

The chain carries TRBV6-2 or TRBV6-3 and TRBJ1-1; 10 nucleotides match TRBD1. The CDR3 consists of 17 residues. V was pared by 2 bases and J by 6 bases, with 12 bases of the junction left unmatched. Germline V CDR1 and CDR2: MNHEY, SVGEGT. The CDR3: CASSYRPGTGAFAEAFF. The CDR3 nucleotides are TGTGCCAGCAGTTACCGTCCCGGGACAGGGGCATTTGCTGAAGCTTTCTTT.

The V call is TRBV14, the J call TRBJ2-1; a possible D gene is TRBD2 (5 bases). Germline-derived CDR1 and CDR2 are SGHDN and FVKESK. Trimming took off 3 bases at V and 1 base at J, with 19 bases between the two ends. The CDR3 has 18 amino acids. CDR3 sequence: CASSHPLTNRPSYNEQFF. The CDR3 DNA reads TGTGCCAGCAGCCACCCCTTGACTAACCGGCCTTCCTACAATGAGCAGTTCTTC.

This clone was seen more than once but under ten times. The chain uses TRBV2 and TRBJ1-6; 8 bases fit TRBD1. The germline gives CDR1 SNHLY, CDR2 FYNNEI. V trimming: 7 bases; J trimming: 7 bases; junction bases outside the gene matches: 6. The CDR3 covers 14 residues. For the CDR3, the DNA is TGTGCCAGCAACGACAGGGGTAGCAATTCACCCCTCCACTTT. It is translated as CASNDRGSNSPLHF.

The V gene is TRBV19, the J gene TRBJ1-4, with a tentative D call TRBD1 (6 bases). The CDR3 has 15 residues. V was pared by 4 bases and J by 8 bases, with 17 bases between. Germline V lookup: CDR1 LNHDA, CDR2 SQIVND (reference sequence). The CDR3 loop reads CASSTQGKINEKLFF. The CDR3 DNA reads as TGTGCCAGTAGTACCCAGGGGAAGATAAACGAAAAACTGTTTTTT.

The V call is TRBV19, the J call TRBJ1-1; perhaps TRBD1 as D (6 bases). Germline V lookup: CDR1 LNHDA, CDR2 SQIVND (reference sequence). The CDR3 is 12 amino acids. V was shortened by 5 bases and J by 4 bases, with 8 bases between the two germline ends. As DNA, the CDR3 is TGTGCCAGTAGTCAGGGGACCACTGAAGCTTTCTTT. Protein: CASSQGTTEAFF. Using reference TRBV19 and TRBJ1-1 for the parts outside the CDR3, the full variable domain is DGGITQSPKYLFRKEGQNVTLSCEQNLNHDAMYWYRQDPGQGLRLIYYSQIVNDFQKGDIAEGYSVSREKKESFPLTVTSAQKNPTAFYLCASSQGTTEAFFGQGTRLTVV.

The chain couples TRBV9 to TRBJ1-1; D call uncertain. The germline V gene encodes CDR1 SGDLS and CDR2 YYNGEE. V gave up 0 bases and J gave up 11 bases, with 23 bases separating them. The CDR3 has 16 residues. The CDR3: CASSVVSDQAYSGAFF. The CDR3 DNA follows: TGTGCCAGCAGCGTAGTTTCAGACCAGGCCTATAGTGGGGCTTTCTTT.

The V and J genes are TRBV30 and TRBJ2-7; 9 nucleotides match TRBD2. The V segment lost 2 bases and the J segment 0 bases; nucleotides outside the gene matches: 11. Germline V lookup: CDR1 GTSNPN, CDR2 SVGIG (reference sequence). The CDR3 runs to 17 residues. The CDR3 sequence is CAWSFSRSGSYSYEQYF. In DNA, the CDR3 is TGTGCCTGGAGTTTCTCACGTAGCGGGAGCTACTCCTACGAGCAGTACTTC.

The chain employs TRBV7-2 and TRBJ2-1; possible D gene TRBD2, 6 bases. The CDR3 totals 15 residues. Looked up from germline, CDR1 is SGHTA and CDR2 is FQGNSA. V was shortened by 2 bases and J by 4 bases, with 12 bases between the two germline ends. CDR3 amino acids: CASSLSRERYNEQFF. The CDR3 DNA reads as TGTGCCAGCAGCTTAAGCCGGGAGCGGTACAATGAGCAGTTCTTC.

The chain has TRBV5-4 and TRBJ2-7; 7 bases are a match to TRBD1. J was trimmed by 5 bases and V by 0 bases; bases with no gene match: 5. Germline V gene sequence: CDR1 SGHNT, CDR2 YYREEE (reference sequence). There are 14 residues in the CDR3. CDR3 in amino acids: CASSLGDRDHEQYF. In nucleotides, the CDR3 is TGTGCCAGCAGCTTGGGAGACAGGGACCACGAGCAGTACTTC.

The CDR3 sequence is CASSQGGREEGYGYTF. In DNA form, the CDR3 reads TGTGCCAGCAGCCAAGGTGGACGGGAGGAGGGTTATGGCTACACCTTC. The chain joins TRBV4-2 to TRBJ1-2; D is unresolved. V dropped 1 base and J dropped 5 bases, with 17 bases sitting between them. CDR3 length: 16 residues. CDR1 and CDR2 (germline): LGHNA, YNFKEQ.

Here the CDR3 reads CASSATTGASGRYTDTQYF. CDR3 nucleotides: TGTGCCAGCAGCGCGACGACAGGAGCTAGCGGGAGGTACACAGATACGCAGTATTTT. The rearrangement joins TRBV9 to TRBJ2-3; TRBD2 matches at 11 bases. The V gene's germline CDR1 is SGDLS and CDR2 YYNGEE. With V trimmed by 3 bases and J by 2 bases, 14 bases remained unmatched. This CDR3 is 19 amino acids long.

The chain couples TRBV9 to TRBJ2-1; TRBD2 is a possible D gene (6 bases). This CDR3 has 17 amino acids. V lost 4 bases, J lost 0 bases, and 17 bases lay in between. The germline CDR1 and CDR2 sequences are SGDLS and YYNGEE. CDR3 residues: CASSRTPRGSSYNEQFF. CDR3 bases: TGTGCCAGCAGCCGGACCCCTCGGGGGTCCTCCTACAATGAGCAGTTCTTC.

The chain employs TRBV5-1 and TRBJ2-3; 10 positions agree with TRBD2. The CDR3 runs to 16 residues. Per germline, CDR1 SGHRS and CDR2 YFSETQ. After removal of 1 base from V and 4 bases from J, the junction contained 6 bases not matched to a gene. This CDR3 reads CASSLSSGSRPDTQYF. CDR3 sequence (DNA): TGCGCCAGCAGCTTGTCTAGCGGGAGTCGACCAGATACGCAGTATTTT.

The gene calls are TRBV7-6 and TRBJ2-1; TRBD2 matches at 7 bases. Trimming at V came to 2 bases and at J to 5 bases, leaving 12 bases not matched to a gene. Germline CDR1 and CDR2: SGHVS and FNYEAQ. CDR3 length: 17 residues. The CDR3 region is CASSLISGRGSDNEQFF. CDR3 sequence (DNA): TGTGCCAGCAGCTTAATTTCGGGGAGGGGTAGCGACAATGAGCAGTTCTTC.

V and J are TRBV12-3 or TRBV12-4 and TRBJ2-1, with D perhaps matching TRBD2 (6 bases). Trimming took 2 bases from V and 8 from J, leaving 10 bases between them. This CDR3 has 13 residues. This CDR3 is CASSLYPSDEQFF. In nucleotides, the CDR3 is TGTGCCAGCAGTTTATACCCTAGCGATGAGCAGTTCTTC.

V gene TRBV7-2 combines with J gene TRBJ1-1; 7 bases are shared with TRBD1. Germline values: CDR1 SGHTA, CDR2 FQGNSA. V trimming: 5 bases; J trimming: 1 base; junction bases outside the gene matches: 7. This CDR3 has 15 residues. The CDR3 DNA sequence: TGTGCCAGCAGCCCTTGGGGACAGAAGAACACTGAAGCTTTCTTT. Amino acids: CASSPWGQKNTEAFF.

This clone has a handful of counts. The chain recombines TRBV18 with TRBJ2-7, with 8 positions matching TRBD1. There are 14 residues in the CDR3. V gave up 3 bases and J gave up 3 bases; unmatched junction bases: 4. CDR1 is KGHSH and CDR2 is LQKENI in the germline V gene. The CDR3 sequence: CASSPGTGDYEQYF. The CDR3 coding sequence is TGTGCCAGCTCACCGGGGACAGGAGACTACGAGCAGTACTTC.

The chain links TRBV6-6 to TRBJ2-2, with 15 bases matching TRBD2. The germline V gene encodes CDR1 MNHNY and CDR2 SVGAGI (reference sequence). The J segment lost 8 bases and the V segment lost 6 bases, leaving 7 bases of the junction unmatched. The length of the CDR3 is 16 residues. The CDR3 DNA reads TGTGCCAGCAGGAGGGGACTAGCGGGAGGCGGGGGGGAGCTGTTTTTT. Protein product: CASRRGLAGGGGELFF.

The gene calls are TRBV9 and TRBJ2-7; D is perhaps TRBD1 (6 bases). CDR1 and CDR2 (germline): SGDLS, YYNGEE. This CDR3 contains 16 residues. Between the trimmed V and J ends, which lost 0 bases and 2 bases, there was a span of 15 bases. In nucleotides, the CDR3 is TGTGCCAGCAGCGTAGCCAGGGGAAGTAGCGCCTACGAGCAGTACTTC. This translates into CASSVARGSSAYEQYF.